This paragraph reports one T cell receptor (beta chain). The table lists this clonotype with many counts. The clone's antigen remains unknown. No much larger clone is present one base from it, and per-base qualities are unavailable. This entry comes from a study of regulatory T cells in long-lasting Graves disease (dated by TCRdb to the early 2020s). Context from the whole study: Antithyroid drugs had been taken for less than 3 months by newly diagnosed Graves' disease patients. The study was conducted in China and was registered as a clinical trial. This study used TCR sequencing and RNA sequencing of peripheral blood to compare persistent Graves' disease patients against newly diagnosed Graves' disease patients. A total of some 35 samples underwent TCR sequencing, from 13 patients with persistent Graves' disease and 20 patients with newly diagnosed Graves' disease. General findings and caveats noted by the study authors: Lower TCR Shannon entropy and fewer highly expanded clones were observed in persistent Graves' disease patients than in newly diagnosed patients, which suggested clonal expansion. The authors acknowledged the small sample size as a limitation that may reduce accuracy. Preferential use of TRBV28, TRBJ1-2 and TRBJ2-5 was observed in persistent disease, whereas TRBV20-1 and TRBJ2-1 were favored in newly diagnosed disease. Because the primary lesion, thyroid tissue, could not be accessed, the study looked at peripheral blood alone. Sequencing and analysis were restricted to the TCR beta chain. Persistent patients shared more public clonotypes among themselves (around 2,700) than newly diagnosed patients did (approximately 900).

Explained via the paper, the time point label denotes: newly diagnosed GD, antithyroid drugs for less than 3 months. For both TCR sequencing and RNA sequencing, RNA was extracted from PBMCs in TRIzol. The diagnosis of Graves' disease followed American Thyroid Association guidelines. The patients came from an endocrinology department in Xi'an, China. Each patient gave about 10 milliliters of peripheral blood, collected in an EDTA anticoagulant tube. Ficoll Paque Plus density gradient separation was used to isolate PBMCs, and no additional T cell sorting was done. An Agilent 2100 Bioanalyzer and agarose gel were used to check RNA quality, and a NanoDrop 2000 was used to measure RNA concentration. The library was generated by multiplex PCR. Sequenced using an Illumina HiSeq 4000. To build TCR beta libraries, CDR3 regions were amplified by Arm-PCR using iRepertoire HTBI primers. Before sequencing, the PCR products went through gel purification. In the original analysis: Gene usage analysis of CDR3 amino acid clonotypes used the roughly 62 TRBV and some 13 TRBJ segments found across samples. COPE and FqMerger were used to merge the filtered high-quality paired reads into contigs. Contigs were aligned with BLAST to IMGT TRBV, TRBD and TRBJ reference genes, and CDR3 was defined per IMGT. Any clonotype with a frequency above 0.1% was classified as a highly expanded clone. Repertoire diversity was measured by Shannon entropy, and V-J evenness by the Gini coefficient. A clonotype was considered public if more than one individual shared it. TCRdb applied fastp at Q25 and MiXCR to the public reads, then kept only in-frame beta chains. Rows are unified per CDR3 protein, each entry keeping the most common DNA and genes. Clone size and V and J calls follow TCRdb, not the original study. The sample records 250,000 to 300,000 distinct CDR3 sequences, 15% to 20% of which are singletons. The ten largest clones represent 14% of the sample.

The germline V gene yields SGHDT for CDR1 and YYEEEE for CDR2. Spanning cysteine to phenylalanine, the CDR3 consists of 15 amino acids. Only the CDR3 part of the read is kept: 45 bases, read in frame from the first base. V and J are truncated by 1 base and 0 bases respectively, leaving an intervening sequence of 8 bases. A further study also used this sample, focusing on T cells in Graves' hyperthyroidism and ophthalmopathy. Per that second paper: Stable Graves' hyperthyroidism was defined as no progression to ophthalmopathy during 18 months of follow-up. The hyperthyroidism patients were between 18 and 65 years old and newly diagnosed, with a disease duration of less than 2 months. Patients with uncontrolled infections, other autoimmune diseases, pregnancy or lactation were excluded. Diagnoses were based on clinical symptoms, serum thyroxine and TRAb, thyroid ultrasound and orbital computed tomography. For the first round of RT-PCR on the TCR CDR3, the HTBI primer set was used together with the Qiagen OneStep RT-PCR kit. Blood samples also contained most of the expanded thyroid clonotypes (frequency above 0.001), which suggests that blood repertoires may reflect thyroid immune responses. Ophthalmopathy was separated from stable hyperthyroidism by a 13 V-J signature model, with around 88% sensitivity and 81% to 82% specificity obtained in cross-validation and 80%/75% obtained in testing. In validation, the model predicted progression to ophthalmopathy with around 71% sensitivity and approximately 72% specificity, a median of approximately 6.5 months before onset. To identify TCR V-J signatures that set the groups apart, the researchers used a discovery cohort of approximately 98 patients, made up of around 40 with Graves' ophthalmopathy and approximately 57 with stable Graves' hyperthyroidism. Whether ophthalmopathy could be predicted prospectively was tested in an independent validation cohort made up of about 20 hyperthyroidism patients plus 17 patients who later progressed to ophthalmopathy. For training and testing, the 100 or so patients in the discovery cohort were randomly divided in a 7:3 ratio. In addition, the study compared T-cell repertoires in thyroid tissue and in blood from 6 or 7 Graves' hyperthyroidism patients. Once sampling was done, hyperthyroidism patients were given methimazole at a starting dose of 30 mg daily, whereas ophthalmopathy patients were given high-dose intravenous methylprednisolone. The libraries were constructed in a second round of multiplex PCR and then size-selected and purified. Libraries were sequenced paired-end with 100 bp reads on an Illumina HiSeq2000. SOAPnuke was used to process the raw data, with reads discarded if the reads contained adapters or uncalled bases, had a mean Phred below 15, or lacked an exact constant-primer or identifier match. High-quality paired reads were merged with COPE v1.2.5, and unique nucleotide sequences were defined as clonotypes. MiTCR v1.1 was used to align clonotypes to the IMGT TRBV, TRBD and TRBJ reference segments. The analysis was restricted to V-J combinations with a frequency above 0.0001, which together covered 99% to 99.2% of the repertoires. The TCS score was defined as the ratio of F50 (clonal expansion) to E x V (chaos), calculated using BLOSUM62-based TCRdist between CDR3 peptides within each V-J. Welch's t-statistics and random forest reduced approximately 520 V-J features to 10 to 15, which were used in a naive Bayes classifier (R e1071). No statistical method was used to fix the sample size in advance, and group allocation was not hidden from the investigators. TCR Vbeta CDR3 sequencing of roughly 140 peripheral blood samples (more than 40 ophthalmopathy, over 70 hyperthyroidism and roughly 17 progressor patients) is reported in the paper.

The origin of this receptor is a woman aged 25-40 years with Graves disease. Donor details come from another sample of the same person, matched by shared clones. Here the sequenced sample was peripheral blood mononuclear cells (PBMCs), taken at new diagnosis, from a patient treated with antithyroid drugs. Recombination connected TRBV5-6 to TRBJ2-4; too little of a D gene remains to name it. The DNA is as follows: TGTGCCAGCAGCTTGTGGACGATAGCCAAAAACATTCAGTACTTC. This sequence encodes CASSLWTIAKNIQYF.